A single sample gave rise to the 18 T cell receptor beta chains below, sequenced in a study of T-cell reconstitution after alpha-beta-depleted transplantation in children. Unique molecular identifiers were built into the TCRbeta library. TCRdb reanalysed the PCR reads using MiXCR and keeps one entry per CDR3 protein. The table lists some 200,000 distinct CDR3 sequences, about 8.7% of them singletons, with roughly 36% in the top ten. Sequencing used PBMCs, mostly from graft donor cells, obtained 360 days after TCRalphabeta/CD19-depleted stem cell transplant. Receptors originate from a male patient between 2 and 15 years old who had a stem cell transplant for acute myeloid leukemia, so the T cells may come from the graft donor.

This clonotype was detected a few times. The chain uses TRBV7-9 and TRBJ1-1; a possible D gene is TRBD1 (5 bases). V lost 1 base and J 9 bases, leaving 12 bases between the germline ends. Germline lookup yields CDR1 SEHNR and CDR2 FQNEAQ (reference sequence). CDR3 length: 13 amino acids. The DNA for the CDR3 is TGTGCCAGCAGCTTAGAGACAGTCCAACAAGCTTTCTTT. Protein sequence: CASSLETVQQAFF.

This clonotype turned up a few times. The chain recombines TRBV4-3 with TRBJ2-1, with 8 nucleotides matching TRBD1. The germline V gene encodes CDR1 LGHNA and CDR2 YSLEER. This CDR3 contains 19 residues. V was clipped by 2 bases and J by 0 bases; unmatched bases: 12. CDR3 sequence (DNA): TGCGCCAGCAGCCAAACCGGGACAGGAGAGGTTGGCTCCTACAATGAGCAGTTCTTC. Residues: CASSQTGTGEVGSYNEQFF.

With respect to this clonotype: It may be a read error: a sequence one base away is much more abundant. V is TRBV12-3 or TRBV12-4 and J is TRBJ2-2; 10 nucleotides match TRBD2. The ends lost 3 bases at V and 3 bases at J; junction bases unmatched: 10. This CDR3 contains 18 residues. The DNA of the CDR3 is TGTGCCAGCAGTTTTCCCCGTAGCGGGAGGTTTCACACCGGGGAGCTGTTTTTT. Amino acid sequence: CASSFPRSGRFHTGELFF.

This clonotype appeared many times. The J gene is TRBJ2-3, the V gene TRBV28; D not resolved. The V end lost 6 bases, the J end lost 3 bases, and 10 bases lay between the germline ends. Germline-derived CDR1 and CDR2 are MDHEN and SYDVKM. The CDR3 has 13 amino acids. The CDR3 nucleotides read TGTGCCAGCAGGAGACCGAGGACAGATACGCAGTATTTT. Its protein product is CASRRPRTDTQYF.

This clonotype appeared many times. The CDR3 sequence is CASSIRLGRPNEQFF. The CDR3, as DNA: TGTGCCAGTAGTATCCGTCTTGGGCGGCCCAATGAGCAGTTCTTC. The genes are TRBV19 and TRBJ2-1; D uncertain. The V end was cut by 3 bases, the J end by 6 bases, with 15 bases between. Germline V gene data show CDR1 as LNHDA and CDR2 as SQIVND (reference sequence). The CDR3 consists of 15 residues.

This clonotype was observed a few times. The rearrangement links TRBV2 to TRBJ2-7; 8 bases fit TRBD1. Trimming cost V 2 bases and J 0 bases; bases outside gene matches: 9. CDR1 is SNHLY and CDR2 is FYNNEI in the germline V gene. This CDR3 is built from 17 residues. For the CDR3, the DNA is TGTGCCAGCAGTGAACGTGTCGGGGACAGGACCTCCTACGAGCAGTACTTC. This encodes CASSERVGDRTSYEQYF.

This clonotype was recorded at least ten times. The chain is built from TRBV12-3 or TRBV12-4 and TRBJ2-5, with D possibly being TRBD1 (6 bases). The CDR3 loop spans 15 amino acids. Trimming removed 5 bases from V and 5 bases from J, with 18 bases in between. The CDR3 sequence is CASSTPTGLGETQYF. The CDR3 DNA sequence: TGTGCCAGCAGTACCCCGACAGGCCTGGGGGAGACCCAGTACTTC.

The V and J genes are TRBV12-3 or TRBV12-4 and TRBJ2-7, with D unclear. V was clipped by 1 base and J by 0 bases, with 10 bases between them. There are 15 residues in the CDR3. DNA for the CDR3: TGTGCCAGCAGTTTAGGGTTGGCCCCCTCCTACGAGCAGTACGTC. The encoded protein is CASSLGLAPSYEQYV.

This clonotype was seen a handful of times. This sequence joins TRBV20-1 and TRBJ2-1; D gene ambiguous. Between the trimmed V and J ends, which lost 4 bases and 8 bases, there was a span of 12 bases. The length of the CDR3 is 12 residues. Germline lookup yields CDR1 DFQATT and CDR2 SNEGSKA (reference sequence). The CDR3 DNA reads as TGCAGTGCTACCCTTGAAGGGCATGAGCAGTTCTTC. It specifies CSATLEGHEQFF.

This clonotype was counted at least ten times. V and J are TRBV12-3 or TRBV12-4 and TRBJ1-1; no definite D call. The CDR3 runs 13 residues. V was trimmed by 7 bases and J by 0 bases, leaving 9 bases between them. CDR3: CASNQYMNTEAFF. The CDR3 coding sequence is TGTGCCAGCAACCAATACATGAACACTGAAGCTTTCTTT.

The V call is TRBV5-1, the J call TRBJ2-7, with 8 nucleotides matching TRBD2. The J segment lost 2 bases and the V segment lost 0 bases, leaving 4 bases of the junction unmatched. This CDR3 has 15 residues. CDR1 and CDR2 from the germline V gene are SGHRS and YFSETQ. The CDR3 loop is CASSLGLARPYEQYF. CDR3 bases: TGCGCCAGCAGCTTGGGACTAGCGAGACCCTACGAGCAGTACTTC.

The chain recombines TRBV7-3 with TRBJ2-1, with 9 bases that match TRBD2. The CDR3 covers 19 residues. After removal of 2 bases from V and 1 base from J, the junction contained 12 bases not matched to a gene. The germline CDR1 and CDR2 sequences are SGHTA and FQGTGA. Here the CDR3 DNA reads TGTGCCAGCAGCTTACGTAGCGGGGGCCTAAAAGTTTCCTACAATGAGCAGTTCTTC. Its protein product is CASSLRSGGLKVSYNEQFF.

CDR3 nucleotide sequence: TGCGCCAGCAGCATTAGCGGGTGGGACACCGGGGAGCTGTTTTTT. This encodes CASSISGWDTGELFF. This chain joins TRBV5-1 and TRBJ2-2, with 7 bases fitting TRBD2. From germline, CDR1 is SGHRS and CDR2 YFSETQ. V was pared by 4 bases and J by 3 bases, with 6 bases of the junction left unmatched. The CDR3 is made up of 15 amino acids.

This chain connects TRBV14 to TRBJ2-1, with D possibly called TRBD1 or TRBD2 (5 bases each). V lost 0 bases to trimming and J lost 5 bases, with 17 bases between them. The V gene's germline CDR1 is SGHDN and CDR2 FVKESK. There are 17 residues in the CDR3. The CDR3 here is CASSQELLWGPHNEQFF. CDR3 sequence (DNA): TGTGCCAGCAGCCAAGAATTGCTATGGGGACCCCACAATGAGCAGTTCTTC.

This rearrangement joins TRBV27 to TRBJ2-1; D gene ambiguous. The CDR3 consists of 14 residues. Trimming removed 3 bases at V and 7 bases at J, with 13 bases between. Germline loops: CDR1 MNHEY, CDR2 SMNVEV (reference sequence). The CDR3 sequence: CASSFKAIWNEQFF. The DNA for the CDR3 is TGTGCCAGCAGTTTCAAGGCTATTTGGAATGAGCAGTTCTTC.

The CDR3 nucleotides read TGCGCCAGCAGCTTGAAACAGTACCAAGAGACCCAGTACTTC. Protein product: CASSLKQYQETQYF. The chain uses TRBV5-1 and TRBJ2-5; no firm D call. Trimming removed 1 base from V and 0 bases from J, with 7 bases in between. The CDR3 has 14 amino acids. Germline CDR1 is SGHRS and CDR2 is YFSETQ.

At least ten counts were recorded for this clonotype. The chain joins TRBV27 to TRBJ2-1, with 7 bases matching TRBD1. Germline V gene data show CDR1 as MNHEY and CDR2 as SMNVEV (reference sequence). J was trimmed by 6 bases and V by 6 bases; bases with no gene match: 8. The CDR3 has 14 amino acids. DNA of the CDR3: TGTGCCAGCAGACCGACAGGGATGGGCAATGAGCAGTTCTTC. Amino acids: CASRPTGMGNEQFF.

In the case of this clonotype: The conserved phenylalanine or tryptophan is not found at the CDR3 terminus, so this likely reflects a read error. The DNA of the CDR3 is TGCAGTGCTAGTGGTCCCGGAAACACCATATATTGT. Translated, it gives CSASGPGNTIYC. This rearrangement joins TRBV20-1 to TRBJ1-3; D is ambiguous. CDR1 is DFQATT, CDR2 SNEGSKA, per germline (reference sequence). Trimming took off 3 bases at V and 4 bases at J, with 7 bases between the two ends. The CDR3 has 12 residues.